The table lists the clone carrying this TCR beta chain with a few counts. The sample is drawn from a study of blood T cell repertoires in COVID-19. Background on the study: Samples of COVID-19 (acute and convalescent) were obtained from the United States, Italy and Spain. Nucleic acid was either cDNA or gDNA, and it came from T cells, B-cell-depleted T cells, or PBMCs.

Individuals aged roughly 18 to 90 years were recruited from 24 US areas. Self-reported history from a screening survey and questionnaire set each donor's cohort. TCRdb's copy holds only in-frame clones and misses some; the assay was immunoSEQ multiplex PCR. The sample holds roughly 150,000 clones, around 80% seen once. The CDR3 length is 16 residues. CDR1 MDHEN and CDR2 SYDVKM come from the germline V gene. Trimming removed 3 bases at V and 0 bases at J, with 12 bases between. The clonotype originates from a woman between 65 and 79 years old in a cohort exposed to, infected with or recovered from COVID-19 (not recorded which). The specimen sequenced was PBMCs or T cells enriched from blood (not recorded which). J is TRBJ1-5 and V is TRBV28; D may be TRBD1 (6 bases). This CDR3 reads CASSFNRGFSNQPQHF. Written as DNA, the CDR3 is TGTGCCAGCAGTTTTAATAGGGGGTTTAGCAATCAGCCCCAGCATTTT.